This T cell receptor (beta chain) comes out of a study of Ad26.COV2.S vaccination and SARS-CoV-2 variants. Across the study: Participant was drawn from the COV1001 Ad26.COV2.S trial arm.

CDR1 is LNHDA and CDR2 is SQIVND in the germline V gene (reference sequence). The CDR3 runs 14 residues. J lost 7 bases, V lost 4 bases, and 7 bases had no gene match. Profiling relied on immunoSEQ multiplex PCR, and the TCRdb table lists in-frame clones only, not all of them. The table shows around 300,000 clones, with 86% occurring only once. As to treatment: around 19 received Ad26.COV2.S at low or high dose, single or two shots; about 5 received placebo; per-sample allocation not given. Day 63 after the first vaccine or placebo injection was the time point for sampling. The sequencing used peripheral blood, collected in a trial of Ad26.COV2.S vaccine versus placebo. This chain joins TRBV19 and TRBJ1-2, with 9 positions matching TRBD1. This TCR was recovered from a person between 18 and 59 years old who received the Ad26.COV2.S COVID-19 vaccine or a placebo. The CDR3 here is CASSTRGQGSGYTF. The CDR3 nucleotides read TGTGCCAGTAGTACCCGGGGACAGGGAAGTGGCTACACCTTC.